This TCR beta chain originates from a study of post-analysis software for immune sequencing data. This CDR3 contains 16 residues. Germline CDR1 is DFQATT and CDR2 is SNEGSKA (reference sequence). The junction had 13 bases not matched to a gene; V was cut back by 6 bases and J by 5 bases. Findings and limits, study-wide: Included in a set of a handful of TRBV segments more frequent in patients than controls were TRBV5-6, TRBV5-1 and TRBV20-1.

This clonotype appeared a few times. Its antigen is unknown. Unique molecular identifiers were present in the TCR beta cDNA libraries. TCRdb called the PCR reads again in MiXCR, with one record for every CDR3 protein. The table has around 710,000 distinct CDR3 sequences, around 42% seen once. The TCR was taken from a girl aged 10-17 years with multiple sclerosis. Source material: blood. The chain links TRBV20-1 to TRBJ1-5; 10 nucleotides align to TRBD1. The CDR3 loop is CSALTGGAVQDQPQHF. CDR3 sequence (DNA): TGCAGTGCCTTGACAGGGGGCGCGGTTCAAGATCAGCCCCAGCATTTT.